A single sample gave rise to the 7 T cell receptor beta chains below, sequenced in a study of monozygotic twins with inflammatory bowel disease (dated by TCRdb to the late 2010s). To prepare the library, 5' RACE was applied. The sequencing machine was an Illumina HiSeq 2500. The reads were reprocessed in TCRdb, with one entry per CDR3 protein sequence and no accompanying DNA. This sample's table lists about 300,000 distinct CDR3 sequences. Together, the top ten hold about 5% of the sample. Sequencing was carried out using blood. These receptors all come from a human donor with ulcerative colitis or Crohn's disease, or a healthy co-twin of an affected twin (not recorded which).

This chain links TRBV24-1 with TRBJ2-1. The CDR3 runs to 12 residues. Germline values: CDR1 KGHDR, CDR2 SFDVKD. The CDR3 loop reads CATSDLNNEQFF.

V gene TRBV6-2 or TRBV6-3 combines with J gene TRBJ2-5; TCRdb outputs TRBD1, but without DNA this stays unchecked. CDR3 length: 17 residues. Germline CDR1 and CDR2: MNHEY and SVGEGT. The CDR3 here is CASRQRDSTFRRETQYF.

This chain uses TRBV12-3 or TRBV12-4 with TRBJ1-5. The CDR3 loop spans 14 amino acids. The CDR3 is CASSLDRLNQPQHF.

This chain uses TRBV18 with TRBJ1-5; absent DNA, TCRdb's TRBD1 call cannot be checked. This CDR3 contains 16 residues. Germline assignment: CDR1 KGHSH and CDR2 LQKENI. The CDR3 reads CASSRGQGSYQQPQHF.

J is TRBJ1-1 and V is TRBV18. The CDR3 sequence is 14 residues long. From germline, CDR1 is KGHSH and CDR2 LQKENI. This CDR3 is CASSPWIPNTEAFF. Based on the CDR3 plus reference TRBV18 and TRBJ1-1, the full variable domain is NAGVMQNPRHLVRRRGQEARLRCSPMKGHSHVYWYRQLPEEGLKFMVYLQKENIIDESGMPKERFSAEFPKEGPSILRIQQVVRGDSAAYFCASSPWIPNTEAFFGQGTRLTVV.

This chain connects TRBV20-1 to TRBJ1-1. Germline assignment: CDR1 DFQATT and CDR2 SNEGSKA (reference sequence). This CDR3 is 12 amino acids long. CDR3 in amino acids: CSARDRRWAAFF.

The chain links TRBV4-1 to TRBJ1-6; TCRdb proposes TRBD1, but this gene call is untestable without DNA. Germline V CDR1 and CDR2: MGHRA, YSYEKL. The CDR3 sequence is 12 residues long. The CDR3 is CASSQDRAKLHF.